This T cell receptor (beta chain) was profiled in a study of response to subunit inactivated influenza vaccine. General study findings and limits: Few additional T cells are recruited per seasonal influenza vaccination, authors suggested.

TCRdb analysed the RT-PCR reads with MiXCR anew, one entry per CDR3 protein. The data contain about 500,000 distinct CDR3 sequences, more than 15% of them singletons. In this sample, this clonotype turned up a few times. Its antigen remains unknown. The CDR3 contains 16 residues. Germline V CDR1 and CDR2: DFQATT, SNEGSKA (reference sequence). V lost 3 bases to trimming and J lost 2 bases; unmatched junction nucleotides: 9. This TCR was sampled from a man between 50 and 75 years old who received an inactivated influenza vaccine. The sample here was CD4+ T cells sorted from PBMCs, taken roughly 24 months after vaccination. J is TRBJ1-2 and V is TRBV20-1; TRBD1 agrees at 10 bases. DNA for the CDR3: TGCAGTGCTAGGCGCCGGGACAGGGGAACGAACTATGGCTACACCTTC. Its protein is CSARRRDRGTNYGYTF.